The rows below give T cell receptor beta chains drawn from one sample of a study of control samples from healthy donors and cancer patients. TCRdb keeps only in-frame clones here, not all; method: immunoSEQ multiplex PCR. This sample yields some 120,000 clones, of which around 87% are seen a single time; about 12% belongs to the top ten. Sequenced sample: blood. Receptor source: a man aged 25-45 years in good health. The CDR3 runs from the conserved cysteine through the conserved F or W. The order of the fields is CDR3 protein, CDR3 DNA, clone size, J gene, V gene, D gene, CDR3 length. A D gene is named only where the DNA matches it firmly. Only part of the rows carry a size: once, few, many, or a class if the clone is expanded.

CDR3: CASSSGLGGTDTQYF; DNA: TGTGCCAGCAGTTCCGGACTAGGAGGGACAGATACGCAGTATTTT; size: .; J: TRBJ2-3; V: TRBV27; D: TRBD2; length: 15
CDR3: CASRKDRTNTGELFF; DNA: TGTGCCAGCAGAAAGGACAGGACGAACACCGGGGAGCTGTTTTTT; size: .; J: TRBJ2-2; V: TRBV7-6; D: TRBD1; length: 15
CDR3: CAWRPDPYEQYF; DNA: TGTGCCTGGAGACCCGACCCCTACGAGCAGTACTTC; size: .; J: TRBJ2-7; V: TRBV30; D: .; length: 12
CDR3: CASSPVYNSPLHF; DNA: TGTGCCAGCAGCCCAGTCTATAATTCACCCCTCCACTTT; size: .; J: TRBJ1-6; V: TRBV14; D: .; length: 13
CDR3: CASSQAATEAFF; DNA: TGTGCCAGCAGCCAAGCCGCCACTGAAGCTTTCTTT; size: few; J: TRBJ1-1; V: TRBV3-1/TRBV3-2; D: .; length: 12
CDR3: CASAPVGQKNQPQHF; DNA: TGTGCCAGCGCCCCCGTCGGGCAGAAAAATCAGCCCCAGCATTTT; size: .; J: TRBJ1-5; V: TRBV6-5; D: .; length: 15
CDR3: CATSEPGTGGIMNEQFF; DNA: TGTGCCACCAGTGAACCCGGGACAGGGGGTATAATGAATGAGCAGTTCTTC; size: .; J: TRBJ2-1; V: TRBV24-1; D: TRBD1; length: 17
CDR3: CAWSDGGETSHTQYF; DNA: TGTGCCTGGAGTGATGGCGGGGAGACGTCCCATACGCAGTATTTT; size: .; J: TRBJ2-3; V: TRBV30; D: .; length: 15
CDR3: CASSPTGGDPYGYTF; DNA: TGTGCCAGCAGTCCCACAGGGGGCGACCCCTATGGCTACACCTTC; size: .; J: TRBJ1-2; V: TRBV6-4; D: TRBD1; length: 15
CDR3: CASSLSNGANTGELFF; DNA: TGTGCCAGCAGTTTATCGAACGGGGCGAACACCGGGGAGCTGTTTTTT; size: .; J: TRBJ2-2; V: TRBV27; D: .; length: 16
CDR3: CASSRGLAGAGEQYF; DNA: TGTGCCAGCAGCCGCGGACTAGCGGGGGCGGGGGAGCAGTACTTC; size: few; J: TRBJ2-7; V: TRBV3-1/TRBV3-2; D: TRBD2; length: 15
CDR3: CASSLGFSGNEQFF; DNA: TGTGCCAGCAGCTTAGGGTTTTCCGGGAACGAGCAGTTCTTC; size: .; J: TRBJ2-1; V: TRBV13; D: .; length: 14
CDR3: CASSSPARAYEQYF; DNA: TGTGCCAGCAGCTCACCGGCCCGAGCCTACGAGCAGTACTTC; size: .; J: TRBJ2-7; V: TRBV11-3; D: .; length: 14
CDR3: CSVVTGFNSPLHF; DNA: TGCAGCGTTGTGACGGGGTTTAATTCACCCCTCCACTTT; size: .; J: TRBJ1-6; V: TRBV29-1; D: .; length: 13
CDR3: CASSRTGGPSGNTIYF; DNA: TGTGCCAGCAGCCGGACAGGGGGTCCCTCTGGAAACACCATATATTTT; size: once; J: TRBJ1-3; V: TRBV5-5; D: TRBD1; length: 16
CDR3: CASSLTGSDNDEQFF; DNA: TGCGCCAGCAGCTTGACGGGGTCGGATAATGATGAGCAGTTCTTC; size: .; J: TRBJ2-1; V: TRBV5-1; D: .; length: 15
CDR3: CASSEWGGMSTEQFF; DNA: TGTGCCAGCAGTGAATGGGGGGGGATGTCCACAGAGCAGTTCTTC; size: .; J: TRBJ2-1; V: TRBV25-1; D: TRBD2; length: 15
CDR3: CASSQGGGAEAFF; DNA: TGTGCCAGCAGCCAAGGGGGAGGTGCTGAAGCTTTCTTT; size: .; J: TRBJ1-1; V: TRBV3-1/TRBV3-2; D: .; length: 13